The rows below give T cell receptor beta chains drawn from one sample of a study of neurological immune-mediated disorders. From the 5' RACE reads, TCRdb called clonotypes with MiXCR, one entry per CDR3 protein. Of 85,000 to 110,000 distinct CDR3 sequences in the sample, about 10% were seen once. The specimen was PBMCs. The receptors were gathered from a female donor with HTLV-1-associated myelopathy (HAM/TSP). CDR3s include the opening cysteine and the closing phenylalanine or tryptophan. D genes are given only for firm matches. Where a row states a size, it is once, few, many or the class of an expanded clone; other rows omit it.

v_gene	abundance	j_gene	d_gene	CDR3aa	CDR3nt
TRBV20-1	many	TRBJ2-2	.	CSAPPGPGTGELFF	TGCAGTGCTCCCCCCGGGCCGGGGACCGGGGAGCTGTTTTTT
TRBV5-1	many	TRBJ2-7	.	CASSPRGSGSYEQYF	TGCGCCAGCAGCCCGAGGGGTAGCGGCTCCTACGAGCAGTACTTC
TRBV27	.	TRBJ2-7	.	CASRSPQDPYEQYF	TGTGCCAGCCGAAGCCCCCAGGACCCCTACGAGCAGTACTTC
TRBV14	.	TRBJ2-2	.	CDSSQHIGELFF	TGTGACAGCAGCCAACACATCGGGGAGCTGTTTTTT
TRBV20-1	many	TRBJ2-7	TRBD2	CSATPALAGGFYEQYF	TGCAGTGCTACCCCGGCGCTAGCGGGGGGGTTCTACGAGCAGTACTTC
TRBV7-6	many	TRBJ2-3	TRBD2	CASSLGLAGPTDTQYF	TGTGCCAGCAGCCTCGGACTAGCGGGGCCCACAGATACGCAGTATTTT
TRBV7-8	many	TRBJ2-1	.	CASSLSPRDNEQFF	TGTGCCAGCAGCTTATCCCCCAGGGACAATGAGCAGTTCTTC
TRBV28	many	TRBJ2-2	.	CASSKQIDSANTGELFF	TGTGCCAGCAGTAAACAGATCGACAGCGCGAACACCGGGGAGCTGTTTTTT
TRBV7-9	many	TRBJ2-7	TRBD2	CATGTSPSYEQYF	TGTGCCACCGGGACTAGTCCTTCCTACGAGCAGTACTTC
TRBV20-1	many	TRBJ1-5	.	CSALHGPGNQPQHF	TGCAGTGCTCTCCATGGGCCGGGGAATCAGCCCCAGCATTTT
TRBV5-1	.	TRBJ2-3	.	CASSLAKGETDTQYF	TGCGCCAGCAGCTTGGCGAAGGGGGAGACAGATACGCAGTATTTT
TRBV12-3/TRBV12-4	many	TRBJ2-7	TRBD2	CASSRGGASYEQYF	TGTGCCAGCAGCCGGGGGGGGGCTAGCTACGAGCAGTACTTC
TRBV5-1	.	TRBJ2-4	.	CASSLASEAKNIQYF	TGCGCCAGCAGCTTGGCCAGTGAGGCCAAAAACATTCAGTACTTC
TRBV7-9	many	TRBJ1-2	TRBD1	CASSLGQGHNGYTF	TGTGCCAGCAGCCTAGGACAGGGGCACAATGGCTACACCTTC
TRBV10-3	many	TRBJ1-2	.	CAIRKVVGNGYTF	TGTGCCATCAGAAAGGTCGTTGGGAATGGCTACACCTTC
TRBV20-1	many	TRBJ1-2	.	CSARTSREGYGYTF	TGCAGTGCTAGAACCTCTCGAGAGGGCTATGGCTACACCTTC
TRBV20-1	many	TRBJ1-6	.	CSASSRGLPGSPLHF	TGCAGTGCTAGCTCGAGGGGACTCCCGGGGTCACCCCTCCACTTT
TRBV5-1	many	TRBJ1-1	.	CASSTGTYTEAFF	TGCGCCAGCAGCACGGGGACGTACACTGAAGCTTTCTTT
TRBV12-3/TRBV12-4	.	TRBJ2-3	.	CASSRQDTQYF	TGTGCCAGCAGTAGACAGGATACGCAGTATTTT
TRBV4-1	many	TRBJ2-5	TRBD2	CASSQGPSGGQETQYF	TGCGCCAGCAGCCAAGGACCTAGCGGGGGCCAAGAGACCCAGTACTTC
TRBV4-1	many	TRBJ2-7	.	CASTLKGFNEQYF	TGCGCCAGCACCCTTAAAGGGTTCAACGAGCAGTACTTC
TRBV18	.	TRBJ2-3	.	CASSPSSAGIRADTQYF	TGTGCCAGCTCACCAAGCTCGGCGGGCATTCGAGCAGATACGCAGTATTTT
TRBV10-1	many	TRBJ1-2	.	CASSDVWTHGGYTF	TGCGCCAGCAGTGATGTTTGGACCCACGGCGGCTACACCTTC
TRBV6-6	many	TRBJ1-1	.	CASCPVPNTEAFF	TGTGCCAGCTGCCCTGTCCCGAACACTGAAGCTTTCTTT
TRBV5-1	many	TRBJ1-1	.	CASSFDNMNTEAFF	TGCGCCAGCAGCTTTGACAACATGAACACTGAAGCTTTCTTT
TRBV10-3	many	TRBJ2-7	.	CAISDPFYEQYF	TGTGCCATCAGTGACCCGTTTTACGAGCAGTACTTC
TRBV6-1	.	TRBJ2-7	TRBD1	CASSEWTGTYEQYF	TGTGCCAGCAGTGAATGGACAGGGACCTACGAGCAGTACTTC
TRBV20-1	medium-sized	TRBJ2-5	TRBD1	CSANDRVSYETQYF	TGCAGTGCTAACGACAGGGTATCATACGAGACCCAGTACTTC
TRBV10-1	many	TRBJ2-3	.	CASTPDSGVTDTQYF	TGCGCCAGCACCCCCGACTCAGGGGTTACAGATACGCAGTATTTT
TRBV20-1	many	TRBJ1-6	.	CSARDKIRGTPLHF	TGCAGTGCTAGAGATAAAATACGTGGGACACCCCTCCACTTT
TRBV5-1	many	TRBJ2-7	.	CASTQQGSYEQYF	TGCGCCAGCACGCAACAGGGATCCTACGAGCAGTACTTC
TRBV7-2	many	TRBJ2-5	TRBD2	CASSRIAGAQETQYF	TGTGCCAGCAGCCGTATAGCGGGGGCCCAAGAGACCCAGTACTTC
TRBV5-1	few	TRBJ1-4	.	CASSSGGGATNEKLFF	TGCGCCAGCAGCTCGGGGGGCGGGGCGACTAATGAAAAACTGTTTTTT
TRBV10-2	many	TRBJ2-7	.	CATKGGSYEQYF	TGCGCCACTAAGGGGGGCTCCTACGAGCAGTACTTC
TRBV9	many	TRBJ2-1	.	CASSVAVGVHNEQFF	TGTGCCAGCAGCGTAGCAGTGGGGGTGCACAATGAGCAGTTCTTC
TRBV5-1	many	TRBJ2-6	.	CASSPGAGAGANVLTF	TGCGCCAGCAGCCCGGGGGCAGGGGCTGGGGCCAACGTCCTGACTTTC
TRBV20-1	few	TRBJ1-1	TRBD1	CSASLDRGPTEAFF	TGCAGTGCTAGCCTCGATAGGGGGCCCACTGAAGCTTTCTTT
TRBV5-1	few	TRBJ2-1	TRBD1	CASSRQGAVNNEQFF	TGCGCCAGCAGCCGACAGGGGGCCGTGAACAATGAGCAGTTCTTC
TRBV5-1	many	TRBJ2-1	TRBD2	CASSREGRVGNEQFF	TGCGCCAGCAGCCGGGAGGGTAGGGTGGGAAATGAGCAGTTCTTC
TRBV28	many	TRBJ1-1	.	CASIPSFQNTEAFF	TGTGCCAGCATCCCCTCTTTCCAGAACACTGAAGCTTTCTTT
TRBV10-3	many	TRBJ1-1	TRBD1	CAISLQGVNTEAFF	TGTGCCATCAGTCTTCAGGGGGTGAACACTGAAGCTTTCTTT
TRBV6-1	many	TRBJ2-3	.	CASVRGARGADTQYF	TGTGCCAGCGTGAGGGGGGCAAGGGGCGCAGATACGCAGTATTTT
TRBV5-1	many	TRBJ2-3	TRBD2	CASSPGTSGGPTDTQYF	TGCGCCAGCAGCCCGGGGACTAGCGGGGGGCCCACAGATACGCAGTATTTT
TRBV5-1	.	TRBJ2-1	TRBD2	CASSLVSGGHNEQFF	TGCGCCAGCAGCTTGGTTAGCGGGGGGCACAATGAGCAGTTCTTC
TRBV12-3/TRBV12-4	many	TRBJ1-2	.	CASSYELGGSSGGYTF	TGTGCCAGCAGTTACGAATTAGGGGGTTCGTCTGGTGGCTACACCTTC
TRBV28	many	TRBJ1-5	.	CASSMTDSNQPQHF	TGTGCCAGCAGTATGACAGATAGCAATCAGCCCCAGCATTTT
TRBV5-1	many	TRBJ2-3	.	CASSSDGSTDTQYF	TGCGCCAGCAGCTCAGACGGTAGCACAGATACGCAGTATTTT
TRBV7-2	many	TRBJ2-1	.	CASSPPGYRDEQFF	TGTGCCAGCAGCCCGCCGGGGTACCGGGATGAGCAGTTCTTC
TRBV6-1	.	TRBJ1-4	.	CASSVQSPNEKLFF	TGTGCCAGCAGTGTACAGAGTCCCAATGAAAAACTGTTTTTT
TRBV15	many	TRBJ1-1	.	CATSRDLVENTEAFF	TGTGCCACCAGCAGAGATCTAGTAGAGAACACTGAAGCTTTCTTT
TRBV4-1	many	TRBJ2-2	.	CASCPINTGELFF	TGCGCCAGCTGCCCGATCAACACCGGGGAGCTGTTTTTT
TRBV7-8	many	TRBJ1-5	.	CASSSSNNQPQHF	TGTGCCAGCAGCTCATCGAATAATCAGCCCCAGCATTTT
TRBV5-1	few	TRBJ1-6	.	CASRVATSYNSPLHF	TGCGCCAGCAGAGTCGCGACCTCCTATAATTCACCCCTCCACTTT
TRBV6-2/TRBV6-3	many	TRBJ2-1	.	CASSVVVIWGEQFF	TGTGCCAGCAGCGTCGTTGTTATATGGGGTGAGCAGTTCTTC
TRBV12-3/TRBV12-4	many	TRBJ2-2	.	CASKVLGPSTGELFF	TGTGCCAGCAAGGTTCTGGGACCCTCCACCGGGGAGCTGTTTTTT